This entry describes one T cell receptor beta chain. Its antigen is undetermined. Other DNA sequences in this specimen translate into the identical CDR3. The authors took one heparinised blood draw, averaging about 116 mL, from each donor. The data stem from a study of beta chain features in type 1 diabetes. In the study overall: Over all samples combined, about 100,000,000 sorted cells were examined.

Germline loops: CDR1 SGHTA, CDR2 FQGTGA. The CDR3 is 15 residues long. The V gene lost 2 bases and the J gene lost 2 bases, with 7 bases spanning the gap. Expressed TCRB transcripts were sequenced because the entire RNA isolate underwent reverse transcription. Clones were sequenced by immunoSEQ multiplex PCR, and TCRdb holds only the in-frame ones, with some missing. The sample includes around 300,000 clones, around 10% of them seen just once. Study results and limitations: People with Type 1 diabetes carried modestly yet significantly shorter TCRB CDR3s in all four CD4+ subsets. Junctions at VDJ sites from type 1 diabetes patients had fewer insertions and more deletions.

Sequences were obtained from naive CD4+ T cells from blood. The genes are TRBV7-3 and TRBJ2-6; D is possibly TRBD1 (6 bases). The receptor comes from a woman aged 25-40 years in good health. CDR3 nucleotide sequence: TGTGCCAGCAGCTTACAGGGGCCTGGGGCCAACGTCCTGACTTTC. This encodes CASSLQGPGANVLTF.